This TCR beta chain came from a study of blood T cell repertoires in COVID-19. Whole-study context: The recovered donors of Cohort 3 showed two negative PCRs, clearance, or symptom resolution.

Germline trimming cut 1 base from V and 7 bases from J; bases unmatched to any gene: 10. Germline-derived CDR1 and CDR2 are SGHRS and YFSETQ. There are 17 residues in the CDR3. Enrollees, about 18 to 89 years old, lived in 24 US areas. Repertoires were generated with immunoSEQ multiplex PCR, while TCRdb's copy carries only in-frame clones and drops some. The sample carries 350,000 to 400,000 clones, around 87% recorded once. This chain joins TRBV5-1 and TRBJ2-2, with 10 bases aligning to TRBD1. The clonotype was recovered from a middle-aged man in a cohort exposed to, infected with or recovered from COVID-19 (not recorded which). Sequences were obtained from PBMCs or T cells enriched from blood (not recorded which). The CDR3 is CASSLWRDRGHVGELFF. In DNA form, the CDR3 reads TGCGCCAGCAGCTTGTGGAGAGACAGGGGGCATGTCGGGGAGCTGTTTTTT.